This TCR beta chain was sequenced for a study of OX40 agonist ivuxolimab in advanced cancers. Generated by immunoSEQ multiplex PCR, the TCRdb table keeps only in-frame clones and is missing some. The sample lists under 60,000 clones; around 84% were seen once. The investigators sampled blood at baseline, at cycle 4 day 1, and at cycle 7 day 1. V shed 3 bases, J shed 5 bases, and the junction held 4 bases outside the gene matches. This CDR3 has 13 amino acids. Looked up from germline, CDR1 is SGHDT and CDR2 is YYEEEE. The V call is TRBV5-6, the J call TRBJ1-2; 7 nucleotides line up with TRBD1. The sequence was collected from an adult with an advanced solid tumor such as melanoma, head and neck, liver or kidney cancer. The material was CD4+ or CD8+ T cells sorted from blood, obtained in a trial of the OX40 agonist ivuxolimab. The CDR3 nucleotides read TGTGCCAGCAGCTCCCCGACAGGGTATGGCTACACCTTC. Translated: CASSSPTGYGYTF.